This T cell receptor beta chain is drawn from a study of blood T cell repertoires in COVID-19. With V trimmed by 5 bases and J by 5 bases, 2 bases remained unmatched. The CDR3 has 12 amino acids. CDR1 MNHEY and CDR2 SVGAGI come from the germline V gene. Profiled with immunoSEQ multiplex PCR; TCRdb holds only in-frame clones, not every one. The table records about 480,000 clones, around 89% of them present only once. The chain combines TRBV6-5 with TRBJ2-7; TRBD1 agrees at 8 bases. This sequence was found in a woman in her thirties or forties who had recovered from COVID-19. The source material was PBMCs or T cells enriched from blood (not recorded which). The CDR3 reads CASSKQGDEQYF. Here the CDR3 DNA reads TGTGCCAGCAGTAAACAGGGGGACGAGCAGTACTTC.